This is a list of T cell receptor beta chains from one sample in a study of T-cell memory formation after mild COVID-19. TCRdb itself ran the 5' RACE reads through MiXCR, one entry per CDR3 protein. The sample has about half a million distinct CDR3 sequences, 15% to 20% seen once. The sample taken for sequencing was PBMCs or a T cell subset sorted from them (not recorded which). All receptors come from an adult woman who had mild COVID-19 (a few samples of this study predate the infection). Cell type and time point are not known. Each CDR3 is given with its conserved first and last residue. A D gene is named only where the DNA matches it firmly. The size entry is marked missing in some rows and otherwise reads once, few, many or a size class.

13	.	TRBV30	.	TRBJ1-5	CAWSKEIQQPQHF	TGTGCCTGGAGTAAGGAGATCCAACAGCCCCAGCATTTT
14	many	TRBV30	.	TRBJ2-1	CAWKHGPGTNEQFF	TGTGCCTGGAAACACGGACCAGGAACCAATGAGCAGTTCTTC
13	.	TRBV12-3/TRBV12-4	.	TRBJ2-3	CASRFPPTDTQYF	TGTGCCAGCAGGTTCCCACCCACAGATACGCAGTATTTT
12	.	TRBV6-2/TRBV6-3	.	TRBJ2-1	CASSYPDRFKFF	TGTGCCAGCAGTTACCCGGATCGGTTCAAGTTCTTC
13	many	TRBV29-1	.	TRBJ2-4	CSATGLAKNIQYF	TGCAGCGCAACCGGGCTAGCCAAAAACATTCAGTACTTC
12	few	TRBV6-5	.	TRBJ2-1	CASSYSRGVQFF	TGTGCCAGCAGTTACTCGAGGGGGGTGCAGTTCTTC
18	few	TRBV5-4	TRBD1	TRBJ2-1	CASSLGPQQGASYNEQFF	TGTGCCAGCAGCTTGGGTCCCCAACAGGGGGCCTCCTACAATGAGCAGTTCTTC
15	.	TRBV14	TRBD1	TRBJ2-7	CASQRSGTGPYEQYF	TGTGCCAGCCAGCGCTCCGGGACAGGTCCGTACGAGCAGTACTTC
17	.	TRBV7-6	TRBD1	TRBJ2-7	CASSSYPRDRGVYEQYF	TGTGCCAGCAGCTCCTATCCCAGGGACAGGGGAGTCTACGAGCAGTACTTC
15	few	TRBV7-6	TRBD1	TRBJ1-1	CASSLASTGGTEAFF	TGTGCCAGCAGCTTGGCCTCCACAGGGGGCACTGAAGCTTTCTTT
17	.	TRBV24-1	.	TRBJ2-2	CATSDLDYSGSTGELFF	TGTGCCACCAGTGATTTGGACTACAGCGGATCCACCGGGGAGCTGTTTTTT
15	.	TRBV12-3/TRBV12-4	.	TRBJ2-1	CASSLSGSQSSEQFF	TGTGCCAGCAGTCTCAGCGGATCCCAATCAAGTGAGCAGTTCTTC
19	.	TRBV11-3	TRBD2	TRBJ2-1	CASSLFPFLAGNSYNEQFF	TGTGCCAGCAGCTTATTCCCATTTCTAGCGGGAAACTCCTACAATGAGCAGTTCTTC
12	few	TRBV7-2	.	TRBJ1-2	CASSSLGDGYTF	TGTGCCAGCAGCTCCCTGGGCGATGGCTACACCTTC
16	.	TRBV6-2/TRBV6-3	.	TRBJ1-1	CASSDSRGARNTEAFF	TGTGCCAGCAGCGACTCCAGGGGCGCGAGGAACACTGAAGCTTTCTTT
14	once	TRBV11-2	.	TRBJ2-7	CASSLEAGPNEQYF	TGTGCCAGCAGCTTAGAGGCAGGGCCCAACGAGCAGTACTTC
16	few	TRBV18	TRBD1	TRBJ2-7	CASSPGDRGRIYEQYF	TGTGCCAGCTCACCGGGGGACAGGGGAAGAATCTACGAGCAGTACTTC
14	.	TRBV30	.	TRBJ2-1	CAWTGLSTYNEQFF	TGTGCCTGGACCGGACTCTCCACCTACAATGAGCAGTTCTTC